One sample yielded the 18 T cell receptor beta chains listed below, sequenced in a study of blood T cell repertoires in COVID-19. TCRdb's copy holds only in-frame clones and misses some; the assay was immunoSEQ multiplex PCR. The sample yields about 130,000 clones, roughly four fifths seen once. The sample taken for sequencing was PBMCs or T cells enriched from blood (not recorded which). The receptors here all came from a young man who had recovered from COVID-19.

The chain uses TRBV7-2 and TRBJ2-4, with D unclear. Germline V lookup: CDR1 SGHTA, CDR2 FQGNSA. CDR3 length: 15 residues. V lost 4 bases and J lost 8, with 18 bases in between. This chain's CDR3 is CASSSQRSAWDIQYF. CDR3 coding DNA: TGTGCCAGCAGCTCCCAAAGGAGCGCCTGGGACATTCAGTACTTC.

This clone was detected many times. This rearrangement joins TRBV19 to TRBJ1-3; D perhaps matches TRBD1 (5 bases). Germline CDR1 LNHDA, CDR2 SQIVND (reference sequence). The CDR3 is 16 residues long. Trimming took 5 bases from V and 0 from J, leaving 14 bases between them. CDR3 sequence reads: CASSFLLTDSGNTIYF. The CDR3 coding sequence is TGTGCCAGTAGTTTCCTATTGACAGACTCTGGAAACACCATATATTTT. Based on the CDR3 plus reference TRBV19 and TRBJ1-3, the full variable domain is DGGITQSPKYLFRKEGQNVTLSCEQNLNHDAMYWYRQDPGQGLRLIYYSQIVNDFQKGDIAEGYSVSREKKESFPLTVTSAQKNPTAFYLCASSFLLTDSGNTIYFGEGSWLTVV.

V usage is TRBV29-1 and J usage is TRBJ2-3; 9 bases are shared with TRBD1. The CDR3 has 14 amino acids. Germline lookup yields CDR1 SQVTM and CDR2 ANQGSEA. V lost 7 bases, J lost 1 base, and 6 bases stayed unmatched. The CDR3 sequence is CSAETGGGTDTQYF. CDR3 nucleotides: TGCAGCGCTGAGACAGGGGGAGGCACAGATACGCAGTATTTT.

The rearrangement links TRBV5-6 to TRBJ2-3; no definite D call. CDR3 length equals 15 residues. Germline V gives CDR1 SGHDT, CDR2 YYEEEE. Between the trimmed V and J ends, which lost 2 bases and 5 bases, there was a span of 15 bases. The chain's CDR3 is CASSFGRSLGDTQYF. The CDR3 region has the DNA TGTGCCAGCAGCTTCGGCAGGTCTTTAGGAGATACGCAGTATTTT.

The gene calls are TRBV5-5 and TRBJ2-7, with 11 bases fitting TRBD2. The CDR3 covers 16 residues. J lost 4 bases, V lost 0 bases, and 6 bases had no gene match. Germline-derived CDR1 and CDR2 are SGHKS and YYEKEE (reference sequence). The CDR3 DNA is TGTGCCAGCAGCTTGGCCAACCCTAGCGGGAGGTACGAGCAGTACTTC. This gives the protein CASSLANPSGRYEQYF.

This chain uses TRBV6-2 or TRBV6-3 with TRBJ1-5; 12 bases are a match to TRBD1. CDR3 length: 16 residues. The germline gives CDR1 MNHEY, CDR2 SVGEGT. Germline trimming cut 2 bases from V and 6 bases from J; bases unmatched to any gene: 5. The CDR3 is CASSYAGQGAVQPQHF. CDR3 sequence (DNA): TGTGCCAGCAGTTACGCGGGACAGGGGGCCGTTCAGCCCCAGCATTTT.

This clone was counted a single time. This chain connects TRBV10-3 to TRBJ2-2; TRBD2 matches at 7 bases. The CDR3 contains 16 residues. Germline CDR1 is ENHRY and CDR2 is SYGVKD. V shed 4 bases, J shed 4 bases, and the junction held 9 bases outside the gene matches. The CDR3 reads CAISGLERGSTGELFF. The CDR3 nucleotides read TGTGCCATCAGTGGCCTGGAGCGGGGTTCCACCGGGGAGCTGTTTTTT.

The chain has TRBV29-1 and TRBJ2-5; unclear D gene. V was trimmed by 4 bases and J by 0 bases, leaving 6 bases between them. From germline, CDR1 is SQVTM and CDR2 ANQGSEA. CDR3 length equals 12 residues. Here the CDR3 reads CSVGPNQETQYF. Written as DNA, the CDR3 is TGCAGCGTTGGGCCCAACCAAGAGACCCAGTACTTC.

The rearrangement uses TRBV12-5 and TRBJ2-3; 7 bases agree with TRBD2. The CDR3 totals 16 residues. Germline lookup yields CDR1 LGHNT and CDR2 FRNRAP. V trimming: 5 bases; J trimming: 0 bases; junction bases outside the gene matches: 8. The CDR3 bases are TGTGCTAGTGGTACTGGGACTATTTCTAGCACAGATACGCAGTATTTT. It yields the protein CASGTGTISSTDTQYF.

The chain joins TRBV12-3 or TRBV12-4 to TRBJ2-1; 7 nucleotides line up with TRBD1. The CDR3 has 12 amino acids. The ends lost 3 bases at V and 10 bases at J; junction bases unmatched: 3. CDR3 sequence reads: CASSFPGQEQFF. CDR3 nucleotide sequence: TGTGCCAGCAGTTTTCCGGGACAGGAGCAGTTCTTC.

CDR3: CASSLRTSGGYNEQFF. CDR3 DNA: TGTGCCAGCAGCCTCCGGACTAGCGGGGGCTACAATGAGCAGTTCTTC. The chain carries TRBV11-1 and TRBJ2-1; 13 nucleotides align to TRBD2. With V trimmed by 5 bases and J by 3 bases, 4 bases remained unmatched. This CDR3 spans 16 amino acids. Germline V lookup: CDR1 SGHAT, CDR2 FQDESV (reference sequence).

This clone was picked up a small number of times. The rearrangement links TRBV13 to TRBJ2-7, with D perhaps matching TRBD1 (7 bases). Germline loops: CDR1 PRHDT, CDR2 FYEKMQ (reference sequence). V gave up 2 bases and J gave up 2 bases, with 13 bases separating them. CDR3 size: 15 residues. For the CDR3, the DNA is TGTGCCAGCAGCTTAAGGGTCAGGGGGGCCTACGAGCAGTACTTC. Amino acid sequence: CASSLRVRGAYEQYF.

The CDR3 DNA follows: TGTGCCAGCAGGAGCACAGGGGCAGGGGCCAACGTCCTGACTTTC. Its protein is CASRSTGAGANVLTF. V usage is TRBV5-6 and J usage is TRBJ2-6; 7 bases fit TRBD1. CDR3 length: 15 residues. Germline trimming cut 5 bases from V and 4 bases from J; bases unmatched to any gene: 6. Germline lookup yields CDR1 SGHDT and CDR2 YYEEEE.

The chain carries TRBV6-1 and TRBJ1-6; D is perhaps TRBD1 (5 bases). This CDR3 is built from 14 residues. V lost 3 bases to trimming and J lost 10 bases, with 13 bases between them. The V gene's germline CDR1 is MNHNS and CDR2 SASEGT. This CDR3 reads CASSDWGEGSPLHF. The CDR3 DNA reads as TGTGCCAGCAGTGATTGGGGGGAAGGATCACCCCTCCACTTT.

The CDR3 spells CASSRHSSGENTDTQYF. CDR3 DNA: TGTGCCAGCAGCCGGCACAGTAGCGGGGAGAACACAGATACGCAGTATTTT. V usage is TRBV5-5 and J usage is TRBJ2-3; 8 bases are shared with TRBD2. CDR1 is SGHKS and CDR2 is YYEKEE in the germline V gene (reference sequence). V was pared by 4 bases and J by 2 bases, with 12 bases of the junction left unmatched. This CDR3 has 17 residues.

The chain is built from TRBV3-1 (or the pseudogene TRBV3-2) and TRBJ2-1, with TRBD1 as a possible D gene (6 bases). This CDR3 has 15 residues. With 2 bases removed from V and 10 bases from J, the gap between germline ends came to 18 bases. The germline V gene encodes CDR1 LGHDT and CDR2 YNNKEL (reference sequence). The CDR3 region is CASSQTGQGVGEQFF. Written as DNA, the CDR3 is TGTGCCAGCAGCCAAACGGGACAAGGGGTAGGAGAGCAGTTCTTC.

V is TRBV11-2 and J is TRBJ2-3; no firm D call. The CDR3 sequence is 15 residues long. V lost 3 bases and J 1 base, leaving 11 bases between the germline ends. From germline, CDR1 is SGHAT and CDR2 FQNNGV. The chain's CDR3 is CASSFLLGGTDTQYF. Here the CDR3 DNA reads TGTGCCAGCAGCTTCCTCCTAGGAGGCACAGATACGCAGTATTTT.

This chain connects TRBV6-5 to TRBJ1-2; 8 nucleotides line up with TRBD1. The CDR3 consists of 15 residues. With 5 bases clipped from V and 4 bases from J, the junction kept 9 bases outside the gene matches. Germline CDR1 and CDR2: MNHEY and SVGAGI. In nucleotides, the CDR3 is TGTGCCAGCAGTCGACCGGACAGGGCCGGCTATGGCTACACCTTC. Protein: CASSRPDRAGYGYTF.